These 13 T cell receptor beta chains share one sample of origin, sequenced in a study of cytomegalovirus exposure and HLA in healthy donors. With 60 Vbeta and 13 Jbeta primers, the PCR was carried out. Assay: immunoSEQ multiplex PCR; the TCRdb copy retains only in-frame clones and omits some. The profile shows 100,000 to 150,000 clones, over 60% of them singletons. Sequenced sample: PBMCs. These receptor sequences come from a human donor in good health.

This chain connects TRBV6-1 to TRBJ1-1; D perhaps matches TRBD1 (6 bases). This CDR3 has 12 amino acids. V was trimmed by 3 bases and J by 10 bases, leaving 12 bases between them. From germline, CDR1 is MNHNS and CDR2 SASEGT. In DNA form, the CDR3 reads TGTGCCAGCAGTGATTGGCCCAGGGGAGCTTTCTTT. It translates to CASSDWPRGAFF.

Written as DNA, the CDR3 is TGTGCCACCTTGGGACTCTACGAGCAGTACTTC. Translated: CATLGLYEQYF. The rearrangement uses TRBV6-1 and TRBJ2-5, with D maybe TRBD2 (6 bases). Judging by the DNA end, TRBJ2-7 fits better; the J call may be wrong. The germline CDR1 and CDR2 sequences are MNHNS and SASEGT. CDR3 length: 11 amino acids.

The rearrangement joins TRBV19 to TRBJ2-3; TRBD2 agrees at 8 bases. This CDR3 is built from 18 residues. After removal of 4 bases from V and 0 bases from J, the junction contained 12 bases not matched to a gene. CDR1 is LNHDA and CDR2 is SQIVND in the germline V gene (reference sequence). The CDR3 here is CASSSGGPGAISTDTQYF. The CDR3, as DNA: TGTGCCAGTAGTAGCGGGGGGCCAGGTGCCATTAGCACAGATACGCAGTATTTT.

This chain's CDR3 is CASNPWTGKHPEQYF. The CDR3 bases are TGTGCCAGCAACCCCTGGACAGGGAAACACCCCGAGCAGTACTTC. J is TRBJ2-7 and V is TRBV28, with 8 bases that match TRBD1. The CDR3 is 15 residues long. After removal of 7 bases from V and 6 bases from J, the junction contained 14 bases not matched to a gene. Germline assignment: CDR1 MDHEN and CDR2 SYDVKM.

CDR3 sequence (DNA): TGTGCCAGCAGTAGGGAGACAGGGGACAACTATGGCTACACCTTC. Amino acids: CASSRETGDNYGYTF. This chain joins TRBV6-1 and TRBJ1-2; 8 bases fit TRBD1. Per the germline V gene, CDR1 is MNHNS and CDR2 is SASEGT. V lost 5 bases and J lost 2; bases outside the gene matches: 7. The CDR3 is made up of 15 amino acids.

CDR3 sequence: CASSQGQFANYGYTF. CDR3 nucleotide sequence: TGTGCCAGCAGCCAAGGACAGTTTGCCAACTATGGCTACACCTTC. The rearrangement links TRBV4-2 to TRBJ1-2; maybe TRBD1 (5 bases). Germline values: CDR1 LGHNA, CDR2 YNFKEQ. The ends were cut back, 1 base at V and 2 bases at J, with 11 bases in the middle. CDR3 length equals 15 residues.

This clone was detected only once. The chain joins TRBV4-3 to TRBJ2-1, with 8 bases fitting TRBD2. V was pared by 1 base and J by 8 bases, with 10 bases of the junction left unmatched. Germline V lookup: CDR1 LGHNA, CDR2 YSLEER. The CDR3 has 16 residues. The CDR3 loop is CASSQGKFGGGYEQFF. The CDR3 bases are TGCGCCAGCAGCCAAGGGAAATTCGGGGGGGGCTATGAGCAGTTCTTC.

This chain uses TRBV13 with TRBJ1-5, with TRBD1 as a possible D gene (6 bases). Trimming took 0 bases from V and 8 from J, leaving 26 bases between them. The CDR3 covers 19 residues. Germline CDR1 PRHDT, CDR2 FYEKMQ (reference sequence). The CDR3 region is CASSLGGPIAGQLLEPQHF. CDR3 bases: TGTGCCAGCAGCTTAGGAGGACCTATCGCAGGACAGTTGTTAGAGCCCCAGCATTTT.

V is TRBV28 and J is TRBJ2-5; 11 bases match TRBD1. Germline V lookup: CDR1 MDHEN, CDR2 SYDVKM. V shed 3 bases and J 5 bases; nucleotides not matched to a gene: 5. The length of the CDR3 is 15 residues. The CDR3 loop is CASSLGTGGSETQYF. CDR3 nucleotides: TGTGCCAGCAGTTTGGGGACAGGGGGATCGGAGACCCAGTACTTC.

The chain employs TRBV28 and TRBJ2-7; D perhaps matches TRBD1 (6 bases). CDR3 length equals 15 residues. V shed 6 bases and J shed 3 bases, with 18 bases lying between them. Germline V lookup: CDR1 MDHEN, CDR2 SYDVKM. This CDR3 is CASRRGNEGGYEQYF. CDR3 bases: TGTGCCAGCAGGAGGGGGAACGAAGGGGGCTACGAGCAGTACTTC. The full variable domain, with the rest looked up from reference TRBV28 and TRBJ2-7, is DVKVTQSSRYLVKRTGEKVFLECVQDMDHENMFWYRQDPGLGLRLIYFSYDVKMKEKGDIPEGYSVSREKKERFSLILESASTNQTSMYLCASRRGNEGGYEQYFGPGTRLTVT.

The V gene is TRBV15, the J gene TRBJ1-3; D unresolved. The germline CDR1 and CDR2 sequences are LNHNV and YYDKDF (reference sequence). Between the trimmed V and J ends, which lost 0 bases and 2 bases, there was a span of 11 bases. The CDR3 totals 16 residues. As DNA, the CDR3 is TGTGCCACCAGCAGAGAAACGGGAAGGGCTGGAAACACCATATATTTT. Encoded protein: CATSRETGRAGNTIYF.

The table lists this clone with a count of one. J is TRBJ1-2 and V is TRBV18, with 8 nucleotides matching TRBD1. After removal of 6 bases from V and 5 bases from J, the junction contained 8 bases not matched to a gene. The CDR3 runs 14 residues. CDR1 KGHSH and CDR2 LQKENI come from the germline V gene. The DNA for the CDR3 is TGTGCCAGCTCCCCGACAGGGGACAATTATGGCTACACCTTC. Translated: CASSPTGDNYGYTF.

V usage is TRBV19 and J usage is TRBJ1-1; D uncertain. Trimming left V 8 bases short and J 1 base short, with 26 bases between. The CDR3 totals 18 residues. Germline V lookup: CDR1 LNHDA, CDR2 SQIVND (reference sequence). CDR3 protein: CASLLTQRGNKRNTEAFF. CDR3 in DNA: TGTGCCAGTTTGCTAACGCAGCGAGGAAATAAAAGGAACACTGAAGCTTTCTTT. The full variable domain, completed using reference TRBV19 and TRBJ1-1, is DGGITQSPKYLFRKEGQNVTLSCEQNLNHDAMYWYRQDPGQGLRLIYYSQIVNDFQKGDIAEGYSVSREKKESFPLTVTSAQKNPTAFYLCASLLTQRGNKRNTEAFFGQGTRLTVV.